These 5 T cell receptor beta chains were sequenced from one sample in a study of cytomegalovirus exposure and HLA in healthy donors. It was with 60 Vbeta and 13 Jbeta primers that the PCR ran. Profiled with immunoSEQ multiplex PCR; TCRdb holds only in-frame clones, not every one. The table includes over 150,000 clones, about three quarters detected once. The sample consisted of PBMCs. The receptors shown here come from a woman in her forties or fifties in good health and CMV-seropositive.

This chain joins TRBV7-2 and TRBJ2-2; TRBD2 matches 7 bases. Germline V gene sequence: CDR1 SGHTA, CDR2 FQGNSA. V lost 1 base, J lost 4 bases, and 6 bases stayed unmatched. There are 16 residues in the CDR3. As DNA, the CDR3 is TGTGCCAGCAGCTTAGGTAGCGGGTTCCTCACCGGGGAGCTGTTTTTT. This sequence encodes CASSLGSGFLTGELFF.

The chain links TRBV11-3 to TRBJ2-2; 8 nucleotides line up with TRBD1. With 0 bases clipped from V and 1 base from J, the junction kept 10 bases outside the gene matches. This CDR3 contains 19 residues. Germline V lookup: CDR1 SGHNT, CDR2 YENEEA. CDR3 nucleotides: TGTGCCAGCAGCTTAGAAGAATACGGACAGGGAGAGAACACCGGGGAGCTGTTTTTT. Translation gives CASSLEEYGQGENTGELFF.

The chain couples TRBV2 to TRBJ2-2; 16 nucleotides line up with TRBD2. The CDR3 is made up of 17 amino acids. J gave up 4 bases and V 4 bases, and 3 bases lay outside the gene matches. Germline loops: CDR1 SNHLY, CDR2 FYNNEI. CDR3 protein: CASSAGLAGGPTGELFF. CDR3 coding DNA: TGTGCCAGCAGTGCGGGACTAGCGGGGGGGCCCACCGGGGAGCTGTTTTTT.

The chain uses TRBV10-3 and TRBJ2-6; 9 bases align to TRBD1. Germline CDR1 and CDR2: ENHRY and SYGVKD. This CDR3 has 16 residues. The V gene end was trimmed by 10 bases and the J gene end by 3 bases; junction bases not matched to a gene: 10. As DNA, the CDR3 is TGTGCCACCTCCGGGACAGGGAGTCTTGGGGCCAACGTCCTGACTTTC. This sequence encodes CATSGTGSLGANVLTF.

The CDR3 reads CASSSESPEAFF. CDR3 nucleotides: TGCGCCAGCAGCTCAGAATCGCCTGAAGCTTTCTTT. The chain employs TRBV5-1 and TRBJ1-1; D unclear. The length of the CDR3 is 12 residues. Germline CDR1 reads SGHRS; CDR2 reads YFSETQ. Between the trimmed V and J ends, which lost 3 bases and 6 bases, there was a span of 9 bases.